The 20 T cell receptor beta chains in this list originate from one sample, sequenced in a study of blood T cells in healthy people across ages. A sample-barcoded 5' primer and a J-beta primer mix were used in a second PCR of about 7 to 12 cycles. TCRdb itself ran the 5' RACE reads through MiXCR, one entry per CDR3 protein. The table records approximately 810,000 distinct CDR3 sequences, 25% to 30% of them present only once. The sequencing sample was made of blood. Receptors originate from a woman at least 80 years old in good health.

This chain joins TRBV14 and TRBJ2-7; 8 nucleotides match TRBD2. Trimming removed 3 bases from V and 6 bases from J; junction bases left unmatched: 1. Germline-derived CDR1 and CDR2 are SGHDN and FVKESK. The length of the CDR3 is 12 residues. CDR3 residues: CASSHGGVEQYF. The CDR3 nucleotides read TGTGCCAGCAGCCACGGGGGGGTCGAGCAGTACTTC.

This clonotype has ten or more counts. V and J are TRBV20-1 and TRBJ2-3; D might be TRBD2 (5 bases). The V gene lost 6 bases and the J gene lost 3 bases, with 7 bases spanning the gap. This CDR3 has 11 amino acids. Germline loops: CDR1 DFQATT, CDR2 SNEGSKA (reference sequence). In DNA, the CDR3 is TGCAGTGCCTCGGGGACAGATACGCAGTATTTT. This gives the protein CSASGTDTQYF.

For this clonotype: A much larger clone sits a single nucleotide away, making a read error possible. The rearrangement links TRBV3-1 to TRBJ2-7, with D possibly being TRBD1 (5 bases). The J call may be incorrect, as the DNA end agrees better with TRBJ2-5. The CDR3 has 14 amino acids. Germline CDR1 LGHDT, CDR2 YNNKEL (reference sequence). DNA of the CDR3: TGTGCCAGCAGCCAAGACTCAGGGCGCAAGACCCAGTACTTC. Amino acid sequence: CASSQDSGRKTQYF.

Note on this clonotype: This may arise from a read error, as a much more abundant clone is one base away. The V call is TRBV11-3, the J call TRBJ2-1, with TRBD1 matching 8 bases. CDR1 is SGHNT and CDR2 is YENEEA in the germline V gene. The CDR3 is 14 residues long. After removal of 3 bases from V and 9 bases from J, the junction contained 7 bases not matched to a gene. CDR3 loop: CASSLRTGKSEQFF. Written as DNA, the CDR3 is TGTGCCAGCAGCTTGCGGACAGGGAAGAGTGAGCAGTTCTTC.

Worth noting for this clonotype: The missing conserved phenylalanine or tryptophan at the end of this CDR3 makes a read error likely. This sequence joins TRBV11-3 and TRBJ2-5, with D perhaps TRBD1 or TRBD2 (6 bases each). Germline V lookup: CDR1 SGHNT, CDR2 YENEEA. The CDR3 is 17 amino acids. CDR3 DNA sequence: TGTGCCGGCAGCTTAGGAGGGGGGCGGAAGGACCAAGAGACCCAGTACTGC. Amino acid sequence: CAGSLGGGRKDQETQYC.

Comment on this clonotype: This sequence may be a read error, since a much larger clone differs from it by one base. DNA for the CDR3: TGTGCCTGCAGCCAATCCAGGGGCCCCTACGAGCAGTACTTC. Residues: CACSQSRGPYEQYF. V usage is TRBV7-9 and J usage is TRBJ2-7; possible D gene TRBD1, 6 bases. Per germline, CDR1 SEHNR and CDR2 FQNEAQ (reference sequence). The length of the CDR3 is 14 residues.

This clonotype was counted a single time. The J gene is TRBJ2-7, the V gene TRBV5-1; TRBD1 aligns across 7 bases. Germline CDR1 is SGHRS and CDR2 is YFSETQ. V shed 3 bases and J 1 base; nucleotides not matched to a gene: 13. This CDR3 has 17 amino acids. The CDR3 here is CASSSGKLTGSSYEQYF. CDR3 nucleotides: TGCGCCAGCAGCTCCGGAAAACTGACAGGGAGTTCCTACGAGCAGTACTTC.

V usage is TRBV7-9 and J usage is TRBJ2-2; 8 nucleotides agree with TRBD1. Per germline, CDR1 SEHNR and CDR2 FQNEAQ (reference sequence). This CDR3 region has 17 residues. Trimming at V came to 5 bases and at J to 2 bases, leaving 10 bases not matched to a gene. As DNA, the CDR3 is TGTGCCAGCAGCCCCACCCCCGGACAGGGAAACACCGGGGAGCTGTTTTTT. It yields the protein CASSPTPGQGNTGELFF. Based on the CDR3 plus reference TRBV7-9 and TRBJ2-2, the full variable domain is DTGVSQNPRHKITKRGQNVTFRCDPISEHNRLYWYRQTLGQGPEFLTYFQNEAQLEKSRLLSDRFSAERPKGSFSTLEIQRTEQGDSAMYLCASSPTPGQGNTGELFFGEGSRLTVL.

About this clonotype itself: Just one base apart from a much larger clone, this may be a read error. V and J are TRBV29-1 and TRBJ2-7; TRBD2 agrees at 8 bases. The closer fit of TRBJ2-5 to the DNA end suggests the J call may be wrong. The CDR3 spans 14 residues. Germline CDR1 and CDR2: SQVTM and ANQGSEA. The chain's CDR3 is CGVSYGTSRETQYF. The CDR3, as DNA: TGCGGCGTTTCGTACGGGACTAGTAGGGAGACCCAGTACTTC.

Details on this clonotype: A read error may be the cause here, since a much bigger clone is one base away. Here the CDR3 reads CASSLGGTVYGYIF. The CDR3 bases are TGTGCCAGCAGTTTAGGAGGGACGGTCTATGGCTACATCTTC. The chain combines TRBV12-3 or TRBV12-4 with TRBJ1-2, with a weak D call TRBD1 (5 bases). The CDR3 has 14 residues.

Ten or more counts support this clonotype. CDR3 protein: CASSLRAADTQYF. The DNA of the CDR3 is TGTGCCAGCTCTCTTAGGGCCGCAGATACGCAGTATTTT. The gene calls are TRBV18 and TRBJ2-3; D call uncertain. The CDR3 totals 13 residues. Trimming left V 6 bases short and J 4 bases short, with 11 bases between. The germline V gene encodes CDR1 KGHSH and CDR2 LQKENI. The whole variable domain, filled in from reference TRBV18 and TRBJ2-3, reads NAGVMQNPRHLVRRRGQEARLRCSPMKGHSHVYWYRQLPEEGLKFMVYLQKENIIDESGMPKERFSAEFPKEGPSILRIQQVVRGDSAAYFCASSLRAADTQYFGPGTRLTVL.

CDR3 in amino acids: CASSLVSQLYGYTF. Here the CDR3 DNA reads TGTGCCAGCAGCTTAGTCAGCCAACTCTATGGCTACACCTTC. The rearrangement uses TRBV7-2 and TRBJ1-2; D not certain. CDR1 is SGHTA, CDR2 FQGNSA, per germline. Deletions cut 1 base from V and 4 bases from J, with 10 bases between. The CDR3 covers 14 residues.

A few counts support this clonotype. The chain couples TRBV4-3 to TRBJ2-5; D might be TRBD1 (7 bases). V shed 4 bases and J shed 4 bases, with 22 bases lying between them. The length of the CDR3 is 17 residues. The germline CDR1 and CDR2 sequences are LGHNA and YSLEER. DNA of the CDR3: TGCGCCAGCAGCCTCTCGGGCAGGGGGGTTCGGGGAGAGACCCAGTACTTC. It is translated as CASSLSGRGVRGETQYF.

This clonotype turned up a few times. CDR3 in DNA: TGCAGTGCCAGACCGCAGGGGGCAAGCAATCAGCCCCAGCATTTT. It encodes CSARPQGASNQPQHF. The chain employs TRBV20-1 and TRBJ1-5; 8 positions match TRBD1. Trimming removed 6 bases from V and 1 base from J; junction bases left unmatched: 8. CDR1 and CDR2 (germline): DFQATT, SNEGSKA (reference sequence). The CDR3 extends over 15 amino acids.

Worth noting for this clonotype: A junction end diverges from the germline sequence, so it may reflect a read error. The chain employs TRBV30 and TRBJ2-4, with D perhaps TRBD2 (5 bases). The CDR3 runs 12 residues. In germline, CDR1 is GTSNPN, CDR2 SVGIG (reference sequence). The CDR3 bases are TGTGCCTGGAGTGGAACTAGTCGAATTCGGTACTTC. Protein product: CAWSGTSRIRYF. Based on the CDR3 plus reference TRBV30 and TRBJ2-4, the full variable domain is SQTIHQWPATLVQPVGSPLSLECTVEGTSNPNLYWYRQAAGRGLQLLFYSVGIGQISSEVPQNLSASRPQDRQFILSSKKLLLSDSGFYLCAWSGTSRIRYFGAGTRLSVL.

This clonotype occurred many times. The chain is built from TRBV6-5 and TRBJ2-4; D is possibly TRBD1 or TRBD2 (5 bases each). V gave up 6 bases and J gave up 14 bases, with 14 bases separating them. The CDR3 is made up of 11 amino acids. Germline loops: CDR1 MNHEY, CDR2 SVGAGI. Here the CDR3 DNA reads TGTGCCAGCAGCTCCGGGACCATGGAGTACTTC. Translating gives CASSSGTMEYF.

This clonotype came up a few times. The chain is built from TRBV30 and TRBJ1-1; perhaps TRBD1 as D (5 bases). CDR1 and CDR2 (germline): GTSNPN, SVGIG (reference sequence). CDR3 size: 11 residues. Here the CDR3 reads CARQLGTEAFF. CDR3 sequence (DNA): TGTGCGCGACAGCTCGGCACTGAAGCTTTCTTT.

This clonotype has at least ten counts. This sequence joins TRBV3-1 and TRBJ2-5; D uncertain. Germline lookup yields CDR1 LGHDT and CDR2 YNNKEL (reference sequence). Trimming removed 0 bases at V and 11 bases at J, with 7 bases between. There are 11 residues in the CDR3. The CDR3 sequence: CASSQDRQQYF. The CDR3 DNA sequence: TGTGCCAGCAGCCAAGATAGGCAGCAGTACTTC.

This clonotype was observed many times. This chain connects TRBV6-2 or TRBV6-3 to TRBJ2-3; D call uncertain. V was pared by 10 bases and J by 3 bases, with 17 bases between. This CDR3 spans 14 amino acids. Germline CDR1 reads MNHEY; CDR2 reads SVGEGT. CDR3 bases: TGTGCCATCAGCGAGCCGCTAGGGACAGATACGCAGTATTTT. Translation: CAISEPLGTDTQYF.

A few counts support this clonotype. The J gene is TRBJ1-2, the V gene TRBV6-1; no definite D call. Germline-derived CDR1 and CDR2 are MNHNS and SASEGT. This CDR3 has 12 amino acids. Between the trimmed V and J ends, which lost 1 base and 7 bases, there was a span of 7 bases. In DNA, the CDR3 is TGTGCCAGCAGTGAAGGCAGATTTGGCTACACCTTC. Its translation: CASSEGRFGYTF.